This T cell receptor (beta chain) was profiled in a study of blood T cell repertoires in COVID-19. At the level of the study: The United States, Italy and Spain supplied acute and convalescent COVID-19 samples.

CDR3 length: 13 amino acids. V was pared by 0 bases and J by 5 bases, with 5 bases between. CDR1 and CDR2 (germline): LGHNA, YSLEER. Grouping used clinical history reported by participants in a survey and questionnaire. As originally analysed: Reference gene primers were amplified, and this amplification served to estimate nucleated cell counts. Sequenced by immunoSEQ multiplex PCR; TCRdb stores in-frame clones only, minus some. D and trimming were read from the DNA, whereas the V and J calls and clone size are those reported in that table. The sample lists 150,000 to 200,000 clones, under 85% seen once, with around 12% in the top ten.

The receptor was derived from a man over 45 who had recovered from COVID-19. Source material: PBMCs or T cells enriched from blood (not recorded which). This chain connects TRBV4-3 to TRBJ2-1; D is uncertain. The CDR3: CASSQETNNEQFF. The CDR3 region has the DNA TGCGCCAGCAGCCAAGAGACAAACAATGAGCAGTTCTTC.